The 7 T cell receptor beta chains presented below share a single source sample, sequenced in a study of tumor and adjacent non-tumor tissue in lung cancer. TCRbeta libraries were built with three rounds of nested PCR, modified from ARM-PCR. TCRdb fed the multiplex PCR reads into MiXCR, producing one record per CDR3 protein. The sample lists approximately 130,000 distinct CDR3 sequences, about 66% occurring once. This sample's RNA came from whole unsorted tissue. The sequencing input was lung tumor tissue. The receptors here all came from a young man with non-small cell lung cancer.

Of note for this clonotype: A read error may produce the germline difference seen at one junction end. The chain has TRBV6-5 and TRBJ2-2; no reliable D call. The V gene's germline CDR1 is MNHEY and CDR2 SVGAGI. The CDR3 totals 14 residues. CDR3 sequence: CASSYSTKTGELFF. For the CDR3, the DNA is TGTGCCAGTAGTTACTCGACGAAGACCGGGGAGCTGTTTTTT.

This clonotype has a single count. One junction end disagrees with the germline gene, perhaps due to a read error. The chain has TRBV11-2 and TRBJ2-1; D assignment may be TRBD1 or TRBD2 (5 bases each). The CDR3 consists of 12 residues. CDR1 and CDR2 (germline): SGHAT, FQNNGV. CDR3 sequence: CAGSLGRGEQFF. The CDR3 DNA follows: TGTGCCGGCAGCTTAGGTCGGGGCGAGCAGTTCTTC.

This clonotype was seen repeatedly, ten times or more. The CDR3 loop is CASSYSAGGRTQNTEAFF. In nucleotides, the CDR3 is TGTGCCAGCAGTTACTCGGCGGGGGGGAGGACTCAGAACACTGAAGCTTTCTTT. This chain connects TRBV6-5 to TRBJ1-1, with D perhaps matching TRBD1 (5 bases). Germline V CDR1 and CDR2: MNHEY, SVGAGI. Deletions cut 0 bases from V and 1 base from J, with 18 bases between. This CDR3 has 18 amino acids.

This clonotype was detected a few times. A read error is possible here, since a much larger clone lies one base away. The rearrangement links TRBV12-3 or TRBV12-4 to TRBJ2-2, with D possibly being TRBD1 or TRBD2 (5 bases each). The CDR3 runs 14 residues. The CDR3 DNA reads TGTGACAGCAGCATTGGTGGGGGAATCGGGGAGCTGTTTTTT. This gives the protein CDSSIGGGIGELFF.

With respect to this clonotype: Given a much more abundant clone one base away, this may be a read error. The chain carries TRBV20-1 and TRBJ1-1; a weak D match, TRBD1 (5 bases). Germline V CDR1 and CDR2: DFQATT, SNEGSKA (reference sequence). The CDR3 runs 15 residues. CDR3 in DNA: TGCAGTGCTAGAGATATGGCCCAGGGAGGCACTGATGCTTTCTTT. Translating gives CSARDMAQGGTDAFF.

About this clonotype itself: A read error may explain this, as a much larger clone is one base away. The J gene is TRBJ1-6, the V gene TRBV6-6; tentative D call: TRBD1 (6 bases). Trimming removed 7 bases from V and 8 bases from J, with 18 bases in between. Germline V gives CDR1 MNHNY, CDR2 SVGAGI (reference sequence). The CDR3 length is 15 residues. As DNA, the CDR3 is TGTGCCAGCAATTATGGAGGGGGTAGAGATTCACCCCTCCACTTT. Its protein is CASNYGGGRDSPLHF.

For this clonotype: A much larger clone differs by one base, so this may be a read error. The chain links TRBV20-1 to TRBJ2-3, with TRBD2 as a possible D gene (5 bases). V shed 1 base and J shed 1 base, with 15 bases lying between them. Germline CDR1 reads DFQATT; CDR2 reads SNEGSKA (reference sequence). The length of the CDR3 is 16 residues. The CDR3 DNA follows: TGCAGTGCTAGAGCGCTCGGGATTAGGGGCACAGATACGCAGTATTTT. Its protein product is CSARALGIRGTDTQYF.